The 28 T cell receptor beta chains below all came from one sample that was sequenced in a study of TIL therapy for anti-PD-1-resistant metastatic lung cancer. Documented time point: pre-treatment sample, taken before nivolumab and TIL therapy. This was the immunoSEQ v3 assay. Here immunoSEQ multiplex PCR was the method, and the copy in TCRdb shows in-frame clones only, minus some. The data show 45,000 to 75,000 clones, with 87% seen just once and just over 2.5% held by the top ten. The source was blood, collected at baseline. All receptors come from a person between 25 and 79 years old with non-small cell lung cancer.

Here the CDR3 reads CASSQGTGRYEQYF. The CDR3 DNA reads TGTGCCAGCAGCCAGGGGACAGGGAGATACGAGCAGTACTTC. The chain uses TRBV11-2 and TRBJ2-7, with 9 bases that match TRBD1. Germline-derived CDR1 and CDR2 are SGHAT and FQNNGV. The CDR3 consists of 14 residues. After removal of 5 bases from V and 4 bases from J, the junction contained 6 bases not matched to a gene.

This chain joins TRBV5-4 and TRBJ2-5; 10 bases line up with TRBD1. Germline-derived CDR1 and CDR2 are SGHNT and YYREEE (reference sequence). J was trimmed by 5 bases and V by 3 bases; bases with no gene match: 7. This CDR3 is 15 amino acids long. The CDR3, as DNA: TGTGCCAGCAGCTCCGGGGGACAGGGGTGGGAGACCCAGTACTTC. Amino acids: CASSSGGQGWETQYF.

This clone was observed a single time. The chain has TRBV6-6 and TRBJ2-1; D ambiguous. There are 13 residues in the CDR3. Trimming removed 2 bases at V and 3 bases at J, with 5 bases between. Germline V lookup: CDR1 MNHNY, CDR2 SVGAGI (reference sequence). The chain's CDR3 is CASSYGYYNEQFF. CDR3 in DNA: TGTGCCAGCAGTTACGGATACTACAATGAGCAGTTCTTC.

The chain combines TRBV12-5 with TRBJ1-2; D possibly corresponds to TRBD1 (5 bases). Between the trimmed V and J ends, which lost 5 bases and 4 bases, there was a span of 11 bases. The CDR3 runs 13 residues. CDR1 and CDR2 from the germline V gene are LGHNT and FRNRAP. The CDR3 region has the DNA TGTGCTAGTGGTCCCGACAGAGGCTATGGCTACACCTTC. Encoded protein: CASGPDRGYGYTF.

This clone appeared a single time. The chain is built from TRBV6-6 and TRBJ1-1; tentatively, D is TRBD1 (6 bases). The ends were cut back, 4 bases at V and 7 bases at J, with 19 bases in the middle. Germline V gene data show CDR1 as MNHNY and CDR2 as SVGAGI (reference sequence). This CDR3 contains 15 residues. CDR3 bases: TGTGCCAGCAGTTTAGTCGAGACTGGCAGGGGTGAAGCTTTCTTT. This sequence encodes CASSLVETGRGEAFF.

This chain uses TRBV9 with TRBJ1-1; weak D call: TRBD1 (6 bases). The CDR3 contains 15 residues. V was clipped by 1 base and J by 0 bases, with 10 bases between them. The germline gives CDR1 SGDLS, CDR2 YYNGEE. The CDR3 sequence: CASSVWDNLNTEAFF. The CDR3 coding sequence is TGTGCCAGCAGCGTATGGGACAACTTGAACACTGAAGCTTTCTTT.

The chain recombines TRBV5-1 with TRBJ2-2, with 8 bases matching TRBD1. In germline, CDR1 is SGHRS, CDR2 YFSETQ. The CDR3 extends over 16 amino acids. V shed 4 bases, J shed 4 bases, and the junction held 9 bases outside the gene matches. Written as DNA, the CDR3 is TGCGCCAGCAGCCCGAGGGGACAGGTGTTCACCGGGGAGCTGTTTTTT. Residues: CASSPRGQVFTGELFF.

The CDR3 here is CAWSVGGSYEQYF. The CDR3 DNA follows: TGTGCCTGGAGTGTTGGCGGTTCCTACGAGCAGTACTTC. This sequence joins TRBV30 and TRBJ2-7; D is ambiguous. V was cut by 0 bases and J by 1 base, with 7 bases left in between. The length of the CDR3 is 13 residues. CDR1 and CDR2 (germline): GTSNPN, SVGIG (reference sequence).

The chain joins TRBV19 to TRBJ2-3; no definite D call. Germline CDR1 is LNHDA and CDR2 is SQIVND (reference sequence). The CDR3 has 15 amino acids. V lost 3 bases and J 4 bases, leaving 14 bases between the germline ends. CDR3 loop: CASSIKANPPDTQYF. CDR3 sequence (DNA): TGTGCCAGTAGTATTAAAGCTAACCCCCCAGATACGCAGTATTTT. Full variable domain (outside the CDR3, taken from reference TRBV19 and TRBJ2-3): DGGITQSPKYLFRKEGQNVTLSCEQNLNHDAMYWYRQDPGQGLRLIYYSQIVNDFQKGDIAEGYSVSREKKESFPLTVTSAQKNPTAFYLCASSIKANPPDTQYFGPGTRLTVL.

The rearrangement uses TRBV9 and TRBJ2-7; D remains unclear. Trimming stripped 0 bases from V and 3 bases from J, with 7 bases between. CDR3 size: 13 residues. Germline CDR1 SGDLS, CDR2 YYNGEE. The CDR3 sequence is CASSVEVDYEQYF. In DNA form, the CDR3 reads TGTGCCAGCAGCGTAGAAGTGGACTACGAGCAGTACTTC.

This clone was detected only a few times. The chain combines TRBV7-9 with TRBJ2-7; no clear D gene. CDR1 is SEHNR and CDR2 is FQNEAQ in the germline V gene (reference sequence). With 1 base removed from V and 3 bases from J, the gap between germline ends came to 1 base. The CDR3 is 11 amino acids. The CDR3 loop reads CASSLVYEQYF. The CDR3 nucleotides read TGTGCCAGCAGCTTAGTCTACGAGCAGTACTTC. Combining the CDR3 with reference TRBV7-9 and TRBJ2-7 gives the whole variable domain DTGVSQNPRHKITKRGQNVTFRCDPISEHNRLYWYRQTLGQGPEFLTYFQNEAQLEKSRLLSDRFSAERPKGSFSTLEIQRTEQGDSAMYLCASSLVYEQYFGPGTRLTVT.

This chain connects TRBV2 to TRBJ1-3; D gene uncertain. V was shortened by 5 bases and J by 2 bases, with 19 bases between the two germline ends. CDR1 SNHLY and CDR2 FYNNEI come from the germline V gene. CDR3 length: 17 residues. CDR3 protein: CASSSTVTPQPGNTIYF. In DNA, the CDR3 is TGTGCCAGCAGTAGTACGGTGACTCCACAACCTGGAAACACCATATATTTT.

The chain uses TRBV5-6 and TRBJ2-7; D is unclear. Trimming stripped 1 base from V and 2 bases from J, with 7 bases between. The germline V gene has CDR1 SGHDT and CDR2 YYEEEE. The CDR3 spans 13 residues. Here the CDR3 reads CASSLTSTYEQYF. For the CDR3, the DNA is TGTGCCAGCAGCTTGACAAGTACCTACGAGCAGTACTTC.

The sample holds a few counts of this clone. V usage is TRBV7-6 and J usage is TRBJ2-3; D is possibly TRBD1 (6 bases). The CDR3 consists of 15 residues. V was trimmed by 4 bases and J by 2 bases, leaving 13 bases between them. Per the germline V gene, CDR1 is SGHVS and CDR2 is FNYEAQ. DNA for the CDR3: TGTGCCAGCAGCTCACCGGGACACCACACAGATACGCAGTATTTT. It specifies CASSSPGHHTDTQYF.

As regards this clone: The same CDR3 arises from other DNA sequences in this sample as well. The CDR3 loop is CASSPYTDTQYF. The CDR3 bases are TGTGCCAGCAGTCCATACACAGATACGCAGTATTTT. The rearrangement uses TRBV12-3 or TRBV12-4 and TRBJ2-3; D is undetermined. This CDR3 spans 12 amino acids. The V gene lost 5 bases and the J gene lost 2 bases, with 5 bases spanning the gap.

This clone was recorded only once. V gene TRBV3-1 (or the pseudogene TRBV3-2) combines with J gene TRBJ2-3; no definite D call. Germline-derived CDR1 and CDR2 are LGHDT and YNNKEL (reference sequence). Between the trimmed V and J ends, which lost 8 bases and 4 bases, there was a span of 7 bases. There are 11 residues in the CDR3. CDR3 sequence (DNA): TGTGCCAGCCGGTACCCAGATACGCAGTATTTT. It codes for CASRYPDTQYF.

The genes are TRBV6-1 and TRBJ2-1; D might be TRBD1 or TRBD2, each matching 5 bases. This CDR3 has 16 amino acids. Between the trimmed V and J ends, which lost 3 bases and 2 bases, there was a span of 14 bases. Germline V gives CDR1 MNHNS, CDR2 SASEGT. For the CDR3, the DNA is TGTGCCAGCAGTGACGACCTTGGGACCCCCTACAATGAGCAGTTCTTC. Its translation: CASSDDLGTPYNEQFF.

The chain carries TRBV11-3 and TRBJ2-3; 8 bases are a match to TRBD2. The CDR3 extends over 15 amino acids. The germline V gene has CDR1 SGHNT and CDR2 YENEEA. Germline trimming cut 5 bases from V and 1 base from J; bases unmatched to any gene: 5. As DNA, the CDR3 is TGTGCCAGCAGCAAATATAGCGGGGGCACAGATACGCAGTATTTT. Its protein product is CASSKYSGGTDTQYF.

This clone appeared once. The rearrangement uses TRBV4-1 and TRBJ2-1; D tentatively reads TRBD1 or TRBD2 (5 bases each). The germline V and J ends were trimmed by 0 bases and 8 bases, with 17 bases remaining between them. This CDR3 is built from 16 residues. The V gene's germline CDR1 is MGHRA and CDR2 YSYEKL. CDR3 DNA: TGCGCCAGCAGCCAAGAATACCCTCCGGGGCCGGATGAGCAGTTCTTC. Translation gives CASSQEYPPGPDEQFF.

The chain has TRBV4-1 and TRBJ1-4; the match to TRBD1 covers 9 bases. Per germline, CDR1 MGHRA and CDR2 YSYEKL. This CDR3 comprises 18 residues. Germline trimming cut 1 base from V and 8 bases from J; bases unmatched to any gene: 14. CDR3 nucleotide sequence: TGCGCCAGCAGCCAAGCCTCGGGACAGGGTACAATAGGCGAAAAACTGTTTTTT. It codes for CASSQASGQGTIGEKLFF.

This chain joins TRBV19 and TRBJ1-1, with D possibly being TRBD1 (5 bases). Germline CDR1 and CDR2: LNHDA and SQIVND (reference sequence). The CDR3 length is 14 residues. V was shortened by 3 bases and J by 1 base, with 9 bases between the two germline ends. CDR3 bases: TGTGCCAGTAGTATGCGGGGACCGAACACTGAAGCTTTCTTT. Translation: CASSMRGPNTEAFF.

The chain links TRBV10-3 to TRBJ2-6; possibly TRBD1 for D (5 bases). Trimming removed 0 bases at V and 0 bases at J, with 12 bases between. The length of the CDR3 is 18 residues. CDR1 is ENHRY and CDR2 is SYGVKD in the germline V gene. CDR3 in DNA: TGTGCCATCAGTGAGTCCCAGGGTGGCGGCTCTGGGGCCAACGTCCTGACTTTC. Translation: CAISESQGGGSGANVLTF.

V and J are TRBV7-8 and TRBJ1-2; TRBD1 is a possible D gene (6 bases). Germline lookup yields CDR1 SGHVS and CDR2 FQNEAQ. This CDR3 comprises 15 residues. Trimming pared 5 bases from V and 4 bases from J, leaving 17 bases between. CDR3 sequence reads: CASSDLSGAIYGYTF. The CDR3 DNA reads as TGTGCCAGCAGCGACCTCTCGGGGGCGATCTATGGCTACACCTTC.

The chain is built from TRBV7-9 and TRBJ2-5, with 8 positions matching TRBD1. The length of the CDR3 is 15 residues. CDR1 is SEHNR and CDR2 is FQNEAQ in the germline V gene (reference sequence). V trimming: 4 bases; J trimming: 3 bases; junction bases outside the gene matches: 7. The CDR3: CASSSRQGKEETQYF. The CDR3 bases are TGTGCCAGCAGCTCACGACAGGGGAAGGAAGAGACCCAGTACTTC.

J is TRBJ1-5 and V is TRBV2; D is possibly TRBD1 (5 bases). The germline gives CDR1 SNHLY, CDR2 FYNNEI. This CDR3 comprises 14 residues. Between the trimmed V and J ends, which lost 3 bases and 7 bases, there was a span of 13 bases. Here the CDR3 reads CASSDSGRRQPQHF. The CDR3 DNA reads TGTGCCAGCAGTGACTCAGGGAGAAGGCAGCCCCAGCATTTT.

V gene TRBV4-1 combines with J gene TRBJ2-1; 8 bases fit TRBD2. The CDR3 totals 18 residues. From germline, CDR1 is MGHRA and CDR2 YSYEKL. The trim removed 0 bases at V and 1 base at J, leaving 8 bases unmatched. In DNA form, the CDR3 reads TGCGCCAGCAGCCAAGAGTACAGCGGGAGTAAGTCCTACAATGAGCAGTTCTTC. This encodes CASSQEYSGSKSYNEQFF.

This chain connects TRBV2 to TRBJ2-7; perhaps TRBD2 as D (6 bases). The CDR3 runs 13 residues. CDR1 is SNHLY and CDR2 is FYNNEI in the germline V gene. The germline V and J ends were trimmed by 7 bases and 4 bases, with 14 bases remaining between them. CDR3 sequence reads: CASTAGPFYEQYF. The DNA of the CDR3 is TGTGCCAGCACGGCGGGACCCTTTTACGAGCAGTACTTC. The variable domain in full, with the rest retrieved from reference TRBV2 and TRBJ2-7, is EPEVTQTPSHQVTQMGQEVILRCVPISNHLYFYWYRQILGQKVEFLVSFYNNEISEKSEIFDDQFSVERPDGSNFTLKIRSTKLEDSAMYFCASTAGPFYEQYFGPGTRLTVT.

V and J are TRBV6-5 and TRBJ1-6, with a possible D match to TRBD1 (6 bases). Germline CDR1 reads MNHEY; CDR2 reads SVGAGI. The CDR3 totals 15 residues. Trimming removed 2 bases at V and 7 bases at J, with 12 bases between. DNA for the CDR3: TGTGCCAGCAGTTACGGGGGCACAGGCAATTCACCCCTCCACTTT. Amino acid sequence: CASSYGGTGNSPLHF.